These T cell receptor beta chains were read from a single sample in a study of cytomegalovirus exposure and HLA in healthy donors. TCRdb's copy holds only in-frame clones and misses some; the assay was immunoSEQ multiplex PCR. This listing includes 91,000 or so clones. The specimen sequenced was PBMCs. The receptor source for this set is a woman under 40 in good health and CMV-seronegative. CDR3s include the opening cysteine and the closing phenylalanine or tryptophan. A D gene is named only where the DNA matches it firmly. Part of the rows lack a size; the others show once, few, many or a class for expanded clones.

V,size,J,D,CDR3,DNA
TRBV5-4,-,TRBJ2-7,TRBD2,CASSFPAGGLEQYF,TGTGCCAGCAGCTTCCCAGCGGGGGGACTCGAGCAGTACTTC
TRBV7-9,-,TRBJ2-1,TRBD1,CASSPRQGALWNEQFF,TGTGCCAGCAGCCCCCGCCAGGGGGCTTTGTGGAATGAGCAGTTCTTC
TRBV7-9,-,TRBJ1-1,-,CASSGRGTEAFF,TGTGCCAGCAGCGGTAGAGGAACTGAAGCTTTCTTT
TRBV5-1,-,TRBJ1-1,-,CASSLVAGVGNTEAFF,TGCGCCAGCAGCTTGGTAGCCGGGGTGGGGAACACTGAAGCTTTCTTT
TRBV5-6,-,TRBJ1-4,-,CASSEAGTTNEKLFF,TGTGCCAGCAGCGAGGCAGGGACAACTAATGAAAAACTGTTTTTT
TRBV6-5,-,TRBJ2-3,-,CASSYSTGQPTDTQYF,TGTGCCAGCAGTTACTCGACGGGACAACCCACAGATACGCAGTATTTT
TRBV10-3,-,TRBJ1-1,TRBD1,CAISLTGDTEAFF,TGTGCCATCAGCTTAACAGGGGACACTGAAGCTTTCTTT
TRBV19,-,TRBJ1-5,TRBD1,CASTPWTGNSNQPQHF,TGTGCCAGTACCCCCTGGACAGGGAATAGCAATCAGCCCCAGCATTTT
TRBV5-1,-,TRBJ2-3,TRBD2,CASSLEGLAGALSTDTQYF,TGCGCCAGCAGCTTGGAGGGACTAGCGGGGGCCCTTTCCACAGATACGCAGTATTTT
TRBV10-3,-,TRBJ1-6,-,CATLGGASYNSPLHF,TGTGCCACCCTTGGGGGGGCGTCCTATAATTCACCCCTCCACTTT
TRBV5-5,-,TRBJ1-1,TRBD1,CASSDRAVNTEAFF,TGTGCCAGCAGTGACAGGGCTGTGAACACTGAAGCTTTCTTT
TRBV27,-,TRBJ1-1,TRBD1,CASSLGTGSGHTEAFF,TGTGCCAGCAGTCTCGGGACAGGGTCTGGGCACACTGAAGCTTTCTTT
TRBV28,-,TRBJ2-2,-,CASRGTLPTGELFF,TGTGCCAGCAGAGGGACTTTACCTACCGGGGAGCTGTTTTTT
TRBV6-5,-,TRBJ2-5,TRBD1,CASSRGQKNQETQYF,TGTGCCAGCAGCCGGGGACAGAAGAACCAAGAGACCCAGTACTTC
TRBV7-8,-,TRBJ2-7,-,CASSLLRWGDEQYF,TGTGCCAGCAGCTTACTCAGGTGGGGGGACGAGCAGTACTTC
TRBV29-1,-,TRBJ1-1,TRBD1,CSVLGQIIPNTEAFF,TGCAGCGTCTTGGGACAGATCATTCCGAACACTGAAGCTTTCTTT
TRBV5-1,-,TRBJ1-1,-,CASSFEVDTEAFF,TGCGCCAGCAGCTTCGAGGTAGACACTGAAGCTTTCTTT
TRBV18,-,TRBJ2-1,TRBD2,CASSLWTSGGDEQFF,TGTGCCAGCTCCCTCTGGACTAGCGGGGGAGATGAGCAGTTCTTC
TRBV29-1,-,TRBJ1-3,-,CSVDDSGAGNTIYF,TGCAGCGTTGACGATTCTGGGGCCGGAAACACCATATATTTT
TRBV7-2,-,TRBJ2-7,TRBD2,CASSYARLGAGGRDEQYF,TGTGCCAGCAGCTACGCCCGCTTGGGAGCGGGAGGGCGCGACGAGCAGTACTTC
TRBV5-6,-,TRBJ1-2,-,CASSLPQGPNYGYTF,TGTGCCAGCAGCTTGCCGCAGGGGCCCAACTATGGCTACACCTTC
TRBV30,-,TRBJ1-2,-,CAWSQGRDYGYTF,TGTGCCTGGAGTCAGGGGCGAGACTATGGCTACACCTTC
TRBV4-1,-,TRBJ1-1,TRBD1,CASSQDLVDRGPRNTEAFF,TGCGCCAGCAGCCAAGATTTGGTGGACAGGGGGCCCCGGAACACTGAAGCTTTCTTT
TRBV7-2,-,TRBJ1-1,TRBD1,CASSLARSGGEAFF,TGTGCCAGCAGCTTAGCGCGATCAGGGGGTGAAGCTTTCTTT
TRBV25-1,medium-sized,TRBJ2-3,TRBD2,CATSRLADDTDTQYF,TGTGCCACCTCCCGACTAGCGGACGACACAGATACGCAGTATTTT
TRBV30,-,TRBJ1-1,TRBD1,CAWRTGGATFF,TGTGCCTGGAGAACAGGGGGCGCAACTTTCTTT
TRBV15,-,TRBJ2-1,-,CATQLRGGGNEQFF,TGTGCCACCCAACTTCGGGGAGGGGGCAATGAGCAGTTCTTC
TRBV27,-,TRBJ2-7,-,CASSPGLSYEQYF,TGTGCCAGCAGTCCCGGACTGTCCTACGAGCAGTACTTC
TRBV6-5,-,TRBJ2-7,-,CASRQGSSYEQYF,TGTGCCAGCAGACAGGGTAGCTCCTACGAGCAGTACTTC
TRBV29-1,-,TRBJ2-5,-,CSVRQKETQYF,TGCAGCGTTCGACAGAAAGAGACCCAGTACTTC
TRBV6-5,-,TRBJ1-1,-,CASSWSTLNTEAFF,TGTGCCAGCAGTTGGTCTACGTTGAACACTGAAGCTTTCTTT
TRBV29-1,-,TRBJ1-1,-,CSATQVGTEAFF,TGCAGCGCGACACAGGTGGGGACTGAAGCTTTCTTT
TRBV6-5,-,TRBJ2-2,-,CASSYLGTGELFF,TGTGCCAGCAGTTATCTCGGGACCGGGGAGCTGTTTTTT
TRBV5-8,-,TRBJ2-7,TRBD2,CASNLGLAGIEQYF,TGTGCCAGCAACCTAGGGCTAGCGGGGATTGAGCAGTACTTC
TRBV6-4,-,TRBJ2-3,-,CASSVDGGRTDTQYF,TGTGCCAGCAGTGTGGACGGGGGGCGCACAGATACGCAGTATTTT
TRBV7-9,-,TRBJ2-6,-,CASSPPGQTLSGANVLTF,TGTGCCAGCAGCCCCCCTGGGCAGACCCTCTCTGGGGCCAACGTCCTGACTTTC
TRBV7-8,-,TRBJ2-3,TRBD2,CASSGTSGGGDTQYF,TGTGCCAGCAGCGGGACTAGCGGGGGCGGAGATACGCAGTATTTT
TRBV28,-,TRBJ1-2,TRBD1,CASSFLAGGTNYGYTF,TGTGCCAGCAGTTTCTTGGCAGGGGGGACTAACTATGGCTACACCTTC
TRBV7-2,-,TRBJ2-7,TRBD1,CASSLGQGSDEQYF,TGTGCCAGCAGCTTAGGACAGGGCAGCGACGAGCAGTACTTC
TRBV7-2,-,TRBJ2-2,-,CASSFYTGELFF,TGTGCCAGCAGCTTCTACACCGGGGAGCTGTTTTTT
TRBV7-2,-,TRBJ1-5,-,CASSLSGVSQPQHF,TGTGCCAGCAGCTTATCAGGGGTGAGTCAGCCCCAGCATTTT
TRBV7-9,-,TRBJ2-3,-,CASSRATDTQYF,TGTGCCAGCAGCCGAGCCACAGATACGCAGTATTTT
TRBV4-3,-,TRBJ1-2,TRBD1,CASSHEDRGLSGYTF,TGCGCCAGCAGCCATGAGGACAGGGGTCTCAGTGGCTACACCTTC